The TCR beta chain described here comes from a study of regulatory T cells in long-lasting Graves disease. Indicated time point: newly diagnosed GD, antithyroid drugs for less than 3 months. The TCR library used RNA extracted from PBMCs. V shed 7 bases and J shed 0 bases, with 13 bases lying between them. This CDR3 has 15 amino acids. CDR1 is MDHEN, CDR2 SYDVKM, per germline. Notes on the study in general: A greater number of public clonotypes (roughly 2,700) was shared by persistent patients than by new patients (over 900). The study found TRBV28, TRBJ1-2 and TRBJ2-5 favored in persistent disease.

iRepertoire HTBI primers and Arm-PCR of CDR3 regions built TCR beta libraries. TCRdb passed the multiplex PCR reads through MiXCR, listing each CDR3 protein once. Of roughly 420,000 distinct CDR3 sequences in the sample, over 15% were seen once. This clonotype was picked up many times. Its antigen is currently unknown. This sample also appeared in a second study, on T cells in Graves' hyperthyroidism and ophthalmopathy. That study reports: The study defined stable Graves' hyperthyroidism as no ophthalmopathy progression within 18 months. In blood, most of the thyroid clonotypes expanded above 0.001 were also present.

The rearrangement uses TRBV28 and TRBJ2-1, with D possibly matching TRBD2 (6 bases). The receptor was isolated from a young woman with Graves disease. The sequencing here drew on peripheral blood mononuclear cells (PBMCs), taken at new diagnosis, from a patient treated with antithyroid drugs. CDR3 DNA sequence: TGTGCCAGCATAGGATACGGGAGCTCCTACAATGAGCAGTTCTTC. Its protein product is CASIGYGSSYNEQFF.